Each of the 7 T cell receptor beta chains below was sequenced from the same sample in a study of blood T cell repertoires in COVID-19. Clones were sequenced by immunoSEQ multiplex PCR, and TCRdb holds only the in-frame ones, with some missing. The table has fewer than 200,000 clones, about nine tenths seen once. The sample consisted of peripheral blood. The receptors here all came from a man aged 30 to 39 with COVID-19, enrolled during active disease.

This chain connects TRBV19 to TRBJ1-1, with 7 bases lining up with TRBD1. This CDR3 contains 13 residues. Germline-derived CDR1 and CDR2 are LNHDA and SQIVND (reference sequence). After removal of 4 bases from V and 5 bases from J, the junction contained 4 bases not matched to a gene. CDR3 DNA: TGTGCCAGTAGTACAACAGGGGCGACTGAAGCTTTCTTT. This codes for CASSTTGATEAFF.

This rearrangement joins TRBV2 to TRBJ2-1; 8 bases agree with TRBD2. The CDR3 loop spans 15 amino acids. V trimming: 4 bases; J trimming: 0 bases; junction bases outside the gene matches: 2. CDR1 and CDR2 (germline): SNHLY, FYNNEI. The CDR3 bases are TGTGCCAGCAGTGGCAGCGGGAGCTCCTACAATGAGCAGTTCTTC. Translation: CASSGSGSSYNEQFF. The full variable domain, with the rest looked up from reference TRBV2 and TRBJ2-1, is EPEVTQTPSHQVTQMGQEVILRCVPISNHLYFYWYRQILGQKVEFLVSFYNNEISEKSEIFDDQFSVERPDGSNFTLKIRSTKLEDSAMYFCASSGSGSSYNEQFFGPGTRLTVL.

CDR3 coding DNA: TGTGCCAGCATTATGACAGAATGGGGGACCCAGTACTTC. Translating it yields CASIMTEWGTQYF. This sequence joins TRBV25-1 and TRBJ2-5, with D possibly TRBD1 on 5 matching bases. The ends were cut back, 7 bases at V and 7 bases at J, with 16 bases in the middle. The CDR3 has 13 residues. The germline V gene has CDR1 MGHDK and CDR2 SYGVNS.

This clone was seen once. This chain joins TRBV9 and TRBJ2-1; possible D gene TRBD1, 5 bases. Germline CDR1 SGDLS, CDR2 YYNGEE. The CDR3 spans 15 residues. V lost 1 base to trimming and J lost 0 bases, with 8 bases between them. This chain's CDR3 is CASSVQGFSYNEQFF. The CDR3 nucleotides read TGTGCCAGCAGCGTACAGGGTTTCTCCTACAATGAGCAGTTCTTC.

The chain recombines TRBV5-1 with TRBJ2-5; a possible D gene is TRBD2 (5 bases). This CDR3 has 14 amino acids. Trimming shortened V by 6 bases and J by 2 bases, and 14 bases separated the two germline ends. The germline V gene has CDR1 SGHRS and CDR2 YFSETQ. CDR3 nucleotide sequence: TGCGCCAGCAAAGGGAGTGGACCTCAAGAGACCCAGTACTTC. It encodes CASKGSGPQETQYF. Using reference TRBV5-1 and TRBJ2-5 for the parts outside the CDR3, the full variable domain is KAGVTQTPRYLIKTRGQQVTLSCSPISGHRSVSWYQQTPGQGLQFLFEYFSETQRNKGNFPGRFSGRQFSNSRSEMNVSTLELGDSALYLCASKGSGPQETQYFGPGTRLLVL.

CDR3 DNA sequence: TGTGCCAGCAGACCACGACAGTTTAGCGGAAACAATGAGCAGTTCTTC. Translated: CASRPRQFSGNNEQFF. This chain links TRBV7-2 with TRBJ2-1; TRBD2 might be the D (6 bases). V was clipped by 6 bases and J by 5 bases, with 20 bases between them. The CDR3 loop spans 16 amino acids. CDR1 SGHTA and CDR2 FQGNSA come from the germline V gene.

The rearrangement links TRBV7-3 to TRBJ2-3; TRBD2 aligns across 10 bases. The length of the CDR3 is 16 residues. V lost 2 bases to trimming and J lost 6 bases; unmatched junction nucleotides: 8. The germline V gene encodes CDR1 SGHTA and CDR2 FQGTGA. The CDR3 DNA reads as TGTGCCAGCAGCTTACTAGGGACTAGCGTGGGGGATACGCAGTATTTT. Protein sequence: CASSLLGTSVGDTQYF.